This entry concerns a single T cell receptor beta chain. The record originates from a study of T cell responses to AZD1222 COVID-19 vaccine. Sequencing was performed with immunoSEQ multiplex PCR; in TCRdb, only in-frame clones are kept and a portion is missing. Among 100,000 to 120,000 clones listed, about 88% were seen once. The receptor was derived from an adult who received the AZD1222 COVID-19 vaccine. The specimen comprised peripheral blood, sampled 28 days after the second AZD1222 dose.

CDR3 nucleotides: TGTGCCAGCAGCCCCCGTACAGGGTTTCCCTCCTACGAGCAGTACTTC. Translating gives CASSPRTGFPSYEQYF. The rearrangement joins TRBV6-6 to TRBJ2-7; D possibly corresponds to TRBD1 (6 bases). V was clipped by 6 bases and J by 0 bases, with 18 bases between them. The CDR3 covers 16 residues. CDR1 is MNHNY and CDR2 is SVGAGI in the germline V gene (reference sequence).